This T cell receptor beta chain came from a study of blood T cell repertoires in COVID-19. Per the study methods: Amplified reference gene primers provided the basis for estimating nucleated cell counts. The table came from immunoSEQ multiplex PCR; TCRdb's copy has only in-frame clones and leaves some out. V and J calls and clone size are as listed in that table; D and trimming were resolved from the DNA. This table holds under 250,000 clones, around 84% found once. CDR3 length equals 18 residues. V lost 2 bases, J lost 0 bases, and 14 bases lay in between. The chain combines TRBV23-1 with TRBJ1-6; tentatively, D is TRBD1 (6 bases). TRBV23-1 is labeled an ORF, and its function is uncertain. This receptor was obtained from a man aged 45 to 65 with active or convalescent COVID-19. Sample: peripheral blood. The DNA of the CDR3 is TGCGCCAGCAGTCAACGCCCTCGACAGGACTCCTATAATTCACCCCTCCACTTT. This gives the protein CASSQRPRQDSYNSPLHF.